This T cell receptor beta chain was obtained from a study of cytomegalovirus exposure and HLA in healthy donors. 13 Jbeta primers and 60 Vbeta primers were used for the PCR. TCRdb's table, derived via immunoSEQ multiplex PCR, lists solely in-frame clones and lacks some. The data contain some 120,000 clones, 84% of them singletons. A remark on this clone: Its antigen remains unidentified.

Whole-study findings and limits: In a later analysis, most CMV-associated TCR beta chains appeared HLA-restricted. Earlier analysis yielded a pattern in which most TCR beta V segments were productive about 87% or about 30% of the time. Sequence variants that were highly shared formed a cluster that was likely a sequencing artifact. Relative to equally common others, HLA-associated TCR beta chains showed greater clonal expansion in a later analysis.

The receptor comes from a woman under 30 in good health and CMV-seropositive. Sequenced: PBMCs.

The CDR3 nucleotides are TGTGCCAGCAGTTTGGGGACTAGCGGGGATGAGTATTTT. Translated: CASSLGTSGDEYF. This chain connects TRBV27 to TRBJ2-3; TRBD2 matches 13 bases. CDR3 length: 13 residues. Germline V gene sequence: CDR1 MNHEY, CDR2 SMNVEV (reference sequence). V lost 3 bases to trimming and J lost 13 bases; unmatched junction nucleotides: 4.